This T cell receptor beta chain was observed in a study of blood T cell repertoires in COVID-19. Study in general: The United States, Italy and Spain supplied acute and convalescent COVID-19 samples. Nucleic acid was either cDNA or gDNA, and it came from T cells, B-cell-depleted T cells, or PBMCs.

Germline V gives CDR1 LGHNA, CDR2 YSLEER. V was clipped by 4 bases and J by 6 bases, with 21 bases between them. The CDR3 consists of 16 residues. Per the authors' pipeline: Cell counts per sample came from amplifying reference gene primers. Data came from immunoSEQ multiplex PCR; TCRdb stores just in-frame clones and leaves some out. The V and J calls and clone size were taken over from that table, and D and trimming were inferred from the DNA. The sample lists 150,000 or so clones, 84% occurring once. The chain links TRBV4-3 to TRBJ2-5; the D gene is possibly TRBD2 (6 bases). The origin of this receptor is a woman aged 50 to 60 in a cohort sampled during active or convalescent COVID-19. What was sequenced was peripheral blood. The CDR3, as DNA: TGCGCCAGCAGCCCCTCGACTAGTCCTTATGAGAAGACCCAGTACTTC. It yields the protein CASSPSTSPYEKTQYF.